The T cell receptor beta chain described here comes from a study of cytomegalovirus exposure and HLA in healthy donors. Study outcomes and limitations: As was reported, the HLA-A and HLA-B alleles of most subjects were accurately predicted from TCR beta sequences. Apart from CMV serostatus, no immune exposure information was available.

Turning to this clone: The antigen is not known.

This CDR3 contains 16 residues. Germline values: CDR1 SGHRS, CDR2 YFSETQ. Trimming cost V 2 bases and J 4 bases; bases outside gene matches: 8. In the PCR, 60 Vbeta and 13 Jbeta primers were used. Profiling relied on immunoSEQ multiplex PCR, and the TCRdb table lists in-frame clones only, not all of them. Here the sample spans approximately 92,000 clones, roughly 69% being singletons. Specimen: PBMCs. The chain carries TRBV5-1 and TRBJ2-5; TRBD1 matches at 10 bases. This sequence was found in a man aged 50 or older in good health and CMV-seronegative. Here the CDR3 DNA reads TGCGCCAGCAGCTTAGGGGGACAGGGGTGGCGAGAGACCCAGTACTTC. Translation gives CASSLGGQGWRETQYF.